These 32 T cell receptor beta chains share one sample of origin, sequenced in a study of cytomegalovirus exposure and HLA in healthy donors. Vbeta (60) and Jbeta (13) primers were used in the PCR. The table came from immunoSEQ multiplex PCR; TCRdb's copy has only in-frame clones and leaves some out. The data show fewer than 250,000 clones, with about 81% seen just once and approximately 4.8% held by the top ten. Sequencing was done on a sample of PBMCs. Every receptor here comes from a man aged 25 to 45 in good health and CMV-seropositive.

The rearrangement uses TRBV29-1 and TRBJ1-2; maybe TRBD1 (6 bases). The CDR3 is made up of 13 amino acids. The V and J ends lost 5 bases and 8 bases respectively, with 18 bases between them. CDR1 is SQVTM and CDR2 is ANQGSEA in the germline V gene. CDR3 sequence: CSVYSGTSEGYTF. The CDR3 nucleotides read TGCAGCGTTTACTCCGGGACAAGTGAAGGCTACACCTTC.

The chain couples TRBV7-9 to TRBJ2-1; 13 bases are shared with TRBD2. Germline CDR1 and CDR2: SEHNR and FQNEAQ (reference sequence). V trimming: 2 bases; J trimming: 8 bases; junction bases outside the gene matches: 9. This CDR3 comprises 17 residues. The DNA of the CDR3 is TGTGCCAGCAGCTTACCGGGACTAGCGGGGCCGAACGATGAGCAGTTCTTC. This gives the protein CASSLPGLAGPNDEQFF.

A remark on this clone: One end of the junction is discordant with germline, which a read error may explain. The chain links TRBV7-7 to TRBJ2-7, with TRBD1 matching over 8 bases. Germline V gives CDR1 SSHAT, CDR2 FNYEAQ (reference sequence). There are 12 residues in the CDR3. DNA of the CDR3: TGTGCTAGCAGCCCAGGGGGCCACGAGCAGTACTTC. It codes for CASSPGGHEQYF.

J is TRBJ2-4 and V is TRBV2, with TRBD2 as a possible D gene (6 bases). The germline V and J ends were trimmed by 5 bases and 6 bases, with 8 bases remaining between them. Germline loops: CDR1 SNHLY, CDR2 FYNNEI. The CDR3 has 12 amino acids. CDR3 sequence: CASSRGRNIQYF. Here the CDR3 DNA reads TGTGCCAGCAGTCGGGGGAGAAACATTCAGTACTTC.

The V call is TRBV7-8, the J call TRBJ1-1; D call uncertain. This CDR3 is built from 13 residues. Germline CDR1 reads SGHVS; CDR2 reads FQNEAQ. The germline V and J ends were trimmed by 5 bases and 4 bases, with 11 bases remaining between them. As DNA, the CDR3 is TGTGCCAGCAGCCCCTTGGTCGGCACTGAAGCTTTCTTT. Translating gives CASSPLVGTEAFF. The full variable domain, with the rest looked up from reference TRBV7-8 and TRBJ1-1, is GAGVSQSPRYKVAKRGQDVALRCDPISGHVSLFWYQQALGQGPEFLTYFQNEAQLDKSGLPSDRFFAERPEGSVSTLKIQRTQQEDSAVYLCASSPLVGTEAFFGQGTRLTVV.

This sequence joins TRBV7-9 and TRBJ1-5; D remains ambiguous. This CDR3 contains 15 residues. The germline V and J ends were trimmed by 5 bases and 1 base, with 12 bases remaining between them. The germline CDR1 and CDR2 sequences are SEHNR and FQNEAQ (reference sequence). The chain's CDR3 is CASSHDTGSNQPQHF. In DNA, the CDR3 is TGTGCCAGCAGCCACGACACGGGGAGCAATCAGCCCCAGCATTTT.

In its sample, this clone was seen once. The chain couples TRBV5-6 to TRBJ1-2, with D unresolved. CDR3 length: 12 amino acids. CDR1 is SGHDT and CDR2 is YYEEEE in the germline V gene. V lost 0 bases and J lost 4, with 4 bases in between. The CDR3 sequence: CASSLEPYGYTF. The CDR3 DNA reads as TGTGCCAGCAGCTTGGAGCCCTATGGCTACACCTTC.

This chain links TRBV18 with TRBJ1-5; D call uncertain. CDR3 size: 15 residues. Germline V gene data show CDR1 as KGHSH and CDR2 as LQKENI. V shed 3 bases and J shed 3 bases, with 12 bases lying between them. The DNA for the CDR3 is TGTGCCAGCTCACCTGACCCGGGAAACAATCAGCCCCAGCATTTT. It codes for CASSPDPGNNQPQHF.

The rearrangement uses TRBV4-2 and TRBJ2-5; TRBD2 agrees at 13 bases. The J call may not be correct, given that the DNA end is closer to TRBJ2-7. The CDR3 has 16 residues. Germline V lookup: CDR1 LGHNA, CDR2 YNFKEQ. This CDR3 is CASSQGTSGSSYEQYF. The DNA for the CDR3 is TGTGCCAGCAGCCAAGGGACTAGCGGGAGTAGCTACGAGCAGTACTTC.

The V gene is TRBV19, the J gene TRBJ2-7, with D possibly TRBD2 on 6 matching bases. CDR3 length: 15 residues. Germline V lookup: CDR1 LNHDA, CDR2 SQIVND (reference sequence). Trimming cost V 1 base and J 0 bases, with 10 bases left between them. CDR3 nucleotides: TGTGCCAGTAGTATAGGCGGGATCCCCTCCTACGAGCAGTACTTC. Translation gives CASSIGGIPSYEQYF.

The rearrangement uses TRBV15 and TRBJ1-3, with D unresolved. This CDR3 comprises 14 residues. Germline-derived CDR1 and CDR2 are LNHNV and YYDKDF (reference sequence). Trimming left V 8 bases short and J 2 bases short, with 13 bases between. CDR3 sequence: CATRPDITGNTIYF. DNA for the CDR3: TGTGCCACCCGCCCTGACATAACTGGAAACACCATATATTTT.

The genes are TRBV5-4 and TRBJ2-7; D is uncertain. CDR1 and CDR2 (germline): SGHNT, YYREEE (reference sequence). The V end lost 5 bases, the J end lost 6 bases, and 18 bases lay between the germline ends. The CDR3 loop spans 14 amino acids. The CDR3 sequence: CASSFAIPTSEQYF. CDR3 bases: TGTGCCAGCAGTTTCGCGATACCTACCTCCGAGCAGTACTTC.

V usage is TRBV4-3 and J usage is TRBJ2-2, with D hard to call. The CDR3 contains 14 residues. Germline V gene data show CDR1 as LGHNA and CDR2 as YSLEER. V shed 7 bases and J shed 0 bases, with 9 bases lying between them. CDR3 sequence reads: CASNFVANTGELFF. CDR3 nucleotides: TGCGCCAGCAACTTCGTCGCGAACACCGGGGAGCTGTTTTTT.

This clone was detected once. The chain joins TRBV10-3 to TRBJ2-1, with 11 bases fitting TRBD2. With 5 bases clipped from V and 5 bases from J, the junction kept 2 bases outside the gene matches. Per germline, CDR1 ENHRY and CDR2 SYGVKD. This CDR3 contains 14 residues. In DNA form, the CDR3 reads TGTGCCATCAGTAAACTAGCGGGGGACAATGAGCAGTTCTTC. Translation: CAISKLAGDNEQFF.

The CDR3 spells CASSIGTSVYEQYF. The CDR3 nucleotides read TGTGCCAGTAGTATCGGGACTAGCGTCTACGAGCAGTACTTC. The chain uses TRBV19 and TRBJ2-7; 10 bases align to TRBD2. In germline, CDR1 is LNHDA, CDR2 SQIVND (reference sequence). This CDR3 is 14 amino acids long. Trimming removed 3 bases from V and 3 bases from J; junction bases left unmatched: 2.

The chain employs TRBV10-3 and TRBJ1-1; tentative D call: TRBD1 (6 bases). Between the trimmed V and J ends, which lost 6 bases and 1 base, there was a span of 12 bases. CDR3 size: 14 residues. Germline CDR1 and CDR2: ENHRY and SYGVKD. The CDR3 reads CAIRVQGPNTEAFF. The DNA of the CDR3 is TGTGCCATCAGAGTACAGGGACCGAACACTGAAGCTTTCTTT.

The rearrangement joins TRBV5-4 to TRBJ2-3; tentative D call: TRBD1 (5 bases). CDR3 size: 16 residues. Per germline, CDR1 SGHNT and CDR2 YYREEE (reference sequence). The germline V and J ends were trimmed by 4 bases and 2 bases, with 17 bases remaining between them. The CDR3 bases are TGTGCCAGCAGCCCTCGTACAGGTCTCACCACAGATACGCAGTATTTT. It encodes CASSPRTGLTTDTQYF.

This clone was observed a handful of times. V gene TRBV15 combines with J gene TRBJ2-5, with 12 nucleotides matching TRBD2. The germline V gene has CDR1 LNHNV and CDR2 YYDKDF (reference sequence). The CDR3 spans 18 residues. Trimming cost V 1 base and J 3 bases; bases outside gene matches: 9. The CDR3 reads CATSRVYTRTSGKETQYF. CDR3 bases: TGTGCCACCAGCAGAGTGTATACGAGGACTAGCGGGAAAGAGACCCAGTACTTC.

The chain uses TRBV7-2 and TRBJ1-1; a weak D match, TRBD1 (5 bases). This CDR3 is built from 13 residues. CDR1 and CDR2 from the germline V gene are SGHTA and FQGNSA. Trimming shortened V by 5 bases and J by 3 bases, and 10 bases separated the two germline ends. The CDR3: CASSPRVDTEAFF. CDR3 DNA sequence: TGTGCCAGCAGCCCCAGGGTGGACACTGAAGCTTTCTTT.

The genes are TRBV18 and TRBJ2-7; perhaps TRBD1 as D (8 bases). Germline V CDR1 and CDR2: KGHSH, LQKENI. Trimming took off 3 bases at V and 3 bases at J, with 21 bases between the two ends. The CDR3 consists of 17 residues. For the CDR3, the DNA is TGTGCCAGCTCACCGAGGGGAGGGGAGACAGGGGACTACGAGCAGTACTTC. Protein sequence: CASSPRGGETGDYEQYF. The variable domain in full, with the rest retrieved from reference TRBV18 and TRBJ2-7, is NAGVMQNPRHLVRRRGQEARLRCSPMKGHSHVYWYRQLPEEGLKFMVYLQKENIIDESGMPKERFSAEFPKEGPSILRIQQVVRGDSAAYFCASSPRGGETGDYEQYFGPGTRLTVT.

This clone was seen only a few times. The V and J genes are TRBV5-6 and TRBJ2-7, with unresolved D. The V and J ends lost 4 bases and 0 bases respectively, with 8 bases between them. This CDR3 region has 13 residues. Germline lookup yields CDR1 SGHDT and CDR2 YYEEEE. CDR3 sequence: CASSPRSSYEQYF. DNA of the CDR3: TGTGCCAGCAGCCCTAGGAGCTCCTACGAGCAGTACTTC.

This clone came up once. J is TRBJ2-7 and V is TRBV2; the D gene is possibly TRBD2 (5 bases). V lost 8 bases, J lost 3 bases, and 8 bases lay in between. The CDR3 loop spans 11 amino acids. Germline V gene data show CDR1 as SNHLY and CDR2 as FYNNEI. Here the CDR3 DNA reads TGTGCCAGCTCAGCGGACTACGAGCAGTACTTC. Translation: CASSADYEQYF.

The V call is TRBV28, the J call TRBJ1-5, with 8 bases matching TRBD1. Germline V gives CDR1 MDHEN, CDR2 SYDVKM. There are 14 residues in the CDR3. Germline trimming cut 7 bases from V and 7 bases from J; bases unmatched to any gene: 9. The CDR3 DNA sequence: TGTGCCAGCACCCTCGACAGGGGTGAACAGCCCCAGCATTTT. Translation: CASTLDRGEQPQHF.

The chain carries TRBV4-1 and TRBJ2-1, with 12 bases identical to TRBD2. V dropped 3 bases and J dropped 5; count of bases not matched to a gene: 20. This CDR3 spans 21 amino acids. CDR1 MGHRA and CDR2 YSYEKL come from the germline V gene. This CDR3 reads CASSQGSVLAGGKILNNEQFF. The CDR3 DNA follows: TGCGCCAGCAGCCAGGGTAGTGTCCTAGCGGGGGGGAAAATCTTAAACAATGAGCAGTTCTTC.

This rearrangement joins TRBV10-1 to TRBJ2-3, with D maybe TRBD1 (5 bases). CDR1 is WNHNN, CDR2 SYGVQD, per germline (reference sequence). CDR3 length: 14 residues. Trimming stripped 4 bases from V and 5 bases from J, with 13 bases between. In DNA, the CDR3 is TGCGCCAGCAGTGTCCAAGGGGCGCAAGATACGCAGTATTTT. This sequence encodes CASSVQGAQDTQYF.

DNA of the CDR3: TGTGCCAGCAGCTTAGCGCGGGAGTCCACCTACGAGCAGTACTTC. This gives the protein CASSLARESTYEQYF. The V and J genes are TRBV7-8 and TRBJ2-7; 7 bases line up with TRBD2. The trim removed 0 bases at V and 2 bases at J, leaving 4 bases unmatched. The V gene's germline CDR1 is SGHVS and CDR2 FQNEAQ. The CDR3 consists of 15 residues.

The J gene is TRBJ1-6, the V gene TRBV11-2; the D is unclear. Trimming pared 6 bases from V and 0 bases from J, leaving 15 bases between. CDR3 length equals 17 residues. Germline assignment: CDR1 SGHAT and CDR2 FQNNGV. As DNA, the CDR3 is TGTGCCAGCAGGTCCGGTGGGCAGAGCTCCTATAATTCACCCCTCCACTTT. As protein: CASRSGGQSSYNSPLHF.

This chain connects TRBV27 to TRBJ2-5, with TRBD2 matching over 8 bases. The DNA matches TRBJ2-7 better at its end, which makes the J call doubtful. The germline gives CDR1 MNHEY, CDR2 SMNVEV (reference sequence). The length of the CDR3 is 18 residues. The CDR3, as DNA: TGTGCCAGCAGTCAAAAACTCACAGCGGGAGTGTCTAACTACGAGCAGTACTTC. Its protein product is CASSQKLTAGVSNYEQYF.

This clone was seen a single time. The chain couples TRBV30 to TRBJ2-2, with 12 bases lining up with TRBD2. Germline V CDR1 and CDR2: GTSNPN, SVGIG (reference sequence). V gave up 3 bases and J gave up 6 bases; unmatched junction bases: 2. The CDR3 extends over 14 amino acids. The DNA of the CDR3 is TGTGCCTGGAGGGGACTAGCGGGCGCCGGGGAGCTGTTTTTT. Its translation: CAWRGLAGAGELFF.

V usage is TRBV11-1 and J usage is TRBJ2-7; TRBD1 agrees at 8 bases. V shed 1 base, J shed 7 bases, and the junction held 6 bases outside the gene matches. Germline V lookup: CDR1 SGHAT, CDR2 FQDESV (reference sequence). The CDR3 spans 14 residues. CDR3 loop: CASSLGTGRQEQYF. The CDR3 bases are TGTGCCAGCAGCTTAGGGACAGGGAGGCAAGAGCAGTACTTC.

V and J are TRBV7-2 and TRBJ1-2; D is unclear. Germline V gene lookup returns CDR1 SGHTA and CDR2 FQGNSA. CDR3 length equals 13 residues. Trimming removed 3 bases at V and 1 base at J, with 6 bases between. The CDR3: CASSLSINYGYTF. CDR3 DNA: TGTGCCAGCAGCTTGAGCATTAACTATGGCTACACCTTC.

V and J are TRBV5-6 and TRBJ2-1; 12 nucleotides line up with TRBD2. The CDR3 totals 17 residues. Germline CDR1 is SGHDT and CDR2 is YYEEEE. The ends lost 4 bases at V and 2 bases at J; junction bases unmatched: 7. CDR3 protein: CASSLLAGGFPYNEQFF. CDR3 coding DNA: TGTGCCAGCAGCCTACTAGCGGGAGGCTTCCCCTACAATGAGCAGTTCTTC. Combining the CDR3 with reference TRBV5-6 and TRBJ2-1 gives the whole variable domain DAGVTQSPTHLIKTRGQQVTLRCSPKSGHDTVSWYQQALGQGPQFIFQYYEEEERQRGNFPDRFSGHQFPNYSSELNVNALLLGDSALYLCASSLLAGGFPYNEQFFGPGTRLTVL.